Listed below are T cell receptor beta chains from one sample, sequenced in a study of blood T cell repertoires in COVID-19. The method was immunoSEQ multiplex PCR; TCRdb's version includes in-frame clones alone and lacks a portion of them. Found here are around 68,000 clones, roughly 87% of them singletons; the top ten hold almost 6.5%. The sample was peripheral blood. These receptors originate from a woman between 50 and 59 years old with acute or convalescent COVID-19. CDR3s include the opening cysteine and the closing phenylalanine or tryptophan.

J gene | V gene | CDR3 length | CDR3 protein
TRBJ1-6 | TRBV6-9 | 16 | CASSYTPGQTNSPLHF
TRBJ1-2 | TRBV28 | 12 | CASRIRQGGYTF
TRBJ1-3 | TRBV28 | 16 | CASSLSLGGTGNTIYF
TRBJ2-2 | TRBV21-1 | 16 | CASSGNRGPWTGELFF
TRBJ2-5 | TRBV18 | 15 | CASSPERVARETQYF
TRBJ1-3 | TRBV6-5 | 15 | CASRMAGPSGNTIYF
TRBJ1-1 | TRBV28 | 16 | CASSPTSGGRNTEAFF
TRBJ1-5 | TRBV7-8 | 15 | CASGQALYSNQPQHF
TRBJ1-5 | TRBV4-2 | 19 | CASSQALYPGTGDYQPQHF
TRBJ1-6 | TRBV6-1 | 13 | CASTRQGHSPLHF
TRBJ2-7 | TRBV5-1 | 15 | CASSHSDPGGYEQYF
TRBJ1-2 | TRBV5-5 | 12 | CASSPQGSGYTF
TRBJ2-1 | TRBV27 | 16 | CASSPWTSPAYNEQFF
TRBJ1-1 | TRBV6-5 | 13 | CASMEQMNTEAFF
TRBJ1-5 | TRBV6-4 | 14 | CASSERFGNQPQHF
TRBJ1-4 | TRBV5-4 | 15 | CASSNQGAVNEKLFF
TRBJ2-1 | TRBV30 | 15 | CAWSEGGGGSDEQFF
TRBJ1-2 | TRBV11-2 | 14 | CASSLGFGGGGYTF
TRBJ2-7 | TRBV28 | 16 | CASSLGASGGAYEQYF
TRBJ1-2 | TRBV3-1/TRBV3-2 | 15 | CASSRQGGSNYGYTF
TRBJ2-2 | TRBV5-1 | 18 | CASSLRTSGGPNTGELFF
TRBJ2-3 | TRBV28 | 15 | CASILAGGSTDTQYF
TRBJ2-2 | TRBV7-9 | 13 | CASSFGRTGELFF
TRBJ2-7 | TRBV19 | 12 | CASSTGSYEQYF
TRBJ2-3 | TRBV2 | 12 | CASRGGADTQYF
TRBJ2-1 | TRBV2 | 15 | CASRALAGTYNEQFF
TRBJ2-2 | TRBV12-3/TRBV12-4 | 11 | CAIKNTGELFF
TRBJ2-7 | TRBV6-5 | 14 | CAIEPWDNSYEQYF
TRBJ1-1 | TRBV15 | 13 | CATSRGTGAEAFF
TRBJ2-3 | TRBV28 | 11 | CASLGTYTQYF
TRBJ2-7 | TRBV7-2 | 15 | CASSLRTDRGYEQYF